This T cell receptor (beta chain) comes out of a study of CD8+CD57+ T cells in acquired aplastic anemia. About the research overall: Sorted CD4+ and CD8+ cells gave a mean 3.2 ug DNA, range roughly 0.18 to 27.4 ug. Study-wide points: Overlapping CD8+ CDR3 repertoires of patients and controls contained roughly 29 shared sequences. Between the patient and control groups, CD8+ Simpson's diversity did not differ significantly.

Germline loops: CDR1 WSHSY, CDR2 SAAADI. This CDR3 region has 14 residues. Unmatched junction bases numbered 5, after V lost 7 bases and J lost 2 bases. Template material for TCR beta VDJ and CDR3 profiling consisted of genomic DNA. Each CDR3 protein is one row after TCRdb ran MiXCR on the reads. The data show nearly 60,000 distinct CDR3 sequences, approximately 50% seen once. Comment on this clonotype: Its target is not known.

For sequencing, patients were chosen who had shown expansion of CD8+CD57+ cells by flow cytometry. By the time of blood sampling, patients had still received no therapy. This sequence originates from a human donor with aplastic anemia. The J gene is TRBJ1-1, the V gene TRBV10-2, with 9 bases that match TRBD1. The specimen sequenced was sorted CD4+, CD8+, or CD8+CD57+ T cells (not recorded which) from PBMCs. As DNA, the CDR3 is TGCGCCAGCATCATACAGGGGGCTAACACTGAAGCTTTCTTT. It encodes CASIIQGANTEAFF.